Given below is one T cell receptor beta chain in context. This specimen comes from a study of OX40 agonist ivuxolimab in advanced cancers. Repertoires were generated with immunoSEQ multiplex PCR, while TCRdb's copy carries only in-frame clones and drops some. This table has 65,000 to 90,000 clones, about 92% appearing once. The sequencing used CD4+ or CD8+ T cells sorted from blood, collected in a trial of the OX40 agonist ivuxolimab. The receptor's source is an adult with an advanced solid tumor such as melanoma, head and neck, liver or kidney cancer.

CDR3 protein: CVPPTSGGTLLARSYNEQFF. CDR3 nucleotide sequence: TGTGTTCCGCCGACTAGCGGGGGAACGCTCCTAGCTCGCTCCTACAATGAGCAGTTCTTC. The chain combines TRBV27 with TRBJ2-1; 12 nucleotides line up with TRBD2. Germline-derived CDR1 and CDR2 are MNHEY and SMNVEV (reference sequence). This CDR3 is built from 20 residues.